This T cell receptor (beta chain) emerged from a study of blood T cell repertoires in COVID-19. The germline V gene encodes CDR1 MNHNY and CDR2 SVGAGI (reference sequence). This CDR3 has 13 residues. V was pared by 0 bases and J by 6 bases, with 5 bases between. Data came from immunoSEQ multiplex PCR; TCRdb stores just in-frame clones and leaves some out. Among about 130,000 clones, around 70% were seen once, and the ten largest hold around 6%. The chain links TRBV6-6 to TRBJ2-2; D is unclear. Sequenced: peripheral blood. This receptor was taken from a man between 60 and 70 years old with acute or convalescent COVID-19. CDR3 bases: TGTGCCAGCAGTTACTCAGACTCCGGGGAGCTGTTTTTT. Its protein product is CASSYSDSGELFF.